This T cell receptor (beta chain) was recorded in a study of T cell changes during pregnancy in multiple sclerosis. TCRdb's copy holds only in-frame clones and misses some; the assay was immunoSEQ multiplex PCR. This sample has 30,000 to 45,000 clones, with almost 95% found just once. Trimming took off 6 bases at V and 8 bases at J, with 20 bases between the two ends. Germline-derived CDR1 and CDR2 are SQVTM and ANQGSEA. CDR3 length equals 14 residues. The receptor was derived from a female donor in good health, enrolled as a control in a pregnancy study. The sequencing used CD4+ T cells from peripheral blood mononuclear cells, collected in the third trimester of pregnancy. The chain uses TRBV29-1 and TRBJ2-1; D possibly corresponds to TRBD1 (6 bases). The CDR3 DNA sequence: TGCAGCGTCTCTCGGACAGCCAGGTGGGATGAGCAGTTCTTC. Residues: CSVSRTARWDEQFF.